The clone carrying this T cell receptor beta chain was counted ten times or more. What it recognizes is unknown. A single-stranded UMI oligo with SP2 sequence was ligated to cDNA 3' ends. An equimolar mix of RC1.1 and RC1.2 primed the beta chain across TRBC1 and TRBC2. One entry per CDR3 protein results from TCRdb running MiXCR on the UMI-ligation and nested PCR reads. This sample yields approximately 46,000 distinct CDR3 sequences, of which roughly 10% are seen a single time; 10% belongs to the top ten. This record comes from a study of quantifying T cell responses using KT2 cells. Study details: RNA was reverse transcribed with TCR alpha and beta constant-region primers. The second PCR was a qPCR stopped at a predetermined fluorescence threshold. Regarding the study as a whole: KT2 sequences were detected down to about one KT2 cell per 100,000 PBMC. KT2 clone alpha and beta sequence counts scaled linearly with input KT2 cell number.

KT2, a clone with a known TCR, was spiked into unfractionated PBMC. Trimming shortened V by 7 bases and J by 4 bases, and 13 bases separated the two germline ends. CDR3 length: 13 residues. Germline V gene sequence: CDR1 LNHDA, CDR2 SQIVND (reference sequence). V gene TRBV19 combines with J gene TRBJ1-1; D call uncertain. Sequencing input: PBMCs spiked with cells of the T cell clone KT2. The sequence was collected from a human donor. The CDR3 bases are TGTGCCAGTATGAGCGAGGCGCGCACTGAAGCTTTCTTT. Residues: CASMSEARTEAFF.